The T cell receptor beta chain under discussion was sequenced for a study of T cell responses to AZD1222 COVID-19 vaccine. This table comes from immunoSEQ multiplex PCR, and its TCRdb copy is limited to in-frame clones, with some not included. This sample has about 75,000 clones, with about nine tenths found just once. Study results and caveats: Only a handful of AZD1222 recipients tested seropositive at baseline. Among spike-specific TCRs, nearly half reportedly target unmutated variant regions.

This clone was detected only a few times. The antigen is not known. Second doses at about 4 or about 12 weeks were pooled. The CDR3 spans 12 residues. CDR1 and CDR2 from the germline V gene are SQVTM and ANQGSEA. Trimming shortened V by 1 base and J by 5 bases, and 9 bases separated the two germline ends. The source was peripheral blood, collected 28 days after the second AZD1222 dose. The J gene is TRBJ2-7, the V gene TRBV29-1; no reliable D call. The clonotype was recovered from an adult who received the AZD1222 COVID-19 vaccine. The CDR3 region is CSVEGLVDEQYF. The CDR3 DNA is TGCAGCGTTGAAGGGTTGGTGGACGAGCAGTACTTC.